The 30 T cell receptor beta chains presented below share a single source sample, sequenced in a study of beta chain features in type 1 diabetes. Regarding the study as a whole: Significant though moderate, a shortening of TCRB CDR3s appeared in all four CD4+ subsets of Type 1 diabetes patients.

These receptors have no known antigen. The authors reverse transcribed all of the isolated RNA, so sequencing captured expressed TCRB transcripts. Produced via immunoSEQ multiplex PCR; TCRdb's table is partial and in-frame only. The repertoire has more than 250,000 clones, 13% to 15% of them found once; the top ten carry less than 0.02%. The specimen sequenced was naive CD4+ T cells from blood. The origin of the receptors is a man under 40 with type 1 diabetes.

This clone was picked up a small number of times. The chain links TRBV6-5 to TRBJ1-2; D unclear. V was shortened by 3 bases and J by 0 bases, with 11 bases between the two germline ends. CDR3 length equals 15 residues. The V gene's germline CDR1 is MNHEY and CDR2 SVGAGI. The CDR3 region is CASSYRKGANYGYTF. CDR3 nucleotide sequence: TGTGCCAGCAGTTATCGCAAGGGAGCTAACTATGGCTACACCTTC.

DNA for the CDR3: TGCGCCAGCAGCTTGGACCCTAACAATGAGCAGTTCTTC. This encodes CASSLDPNNEQFF. This chain connects TRBV5-1 to TRBJ2-1; D gene unclear. Per the germline V gene, CDR1 is SGHRS and CDR2 is YFSETQ. The CDR3 sequence is 13 residues long. Between the trimmed V and J ends, which lost 0 bases and 5 bases, there was a span of 6 bases. The full variable domain, its missing parts supplied by reference TRBV5-1 and TRBJ2-1, is KAGVTQTPRYLIKTRGQQVTLSCSPISGHRSVSWYQQTPGQGLQFLFEYFSETQRNKGNFPGRFSGRQFSNSRSEMNVSTLELGDSALYLCASSLDPNNEQFFGPGTRLTVL.

This clone has just a few counts. This chain joins TRBV6-5 and TRBJ2-1; D remains unclear. The germline CDR1 and CDR2 sequences are MNHEY and SVGAGI. This CDR3 has 14 residues. V shed 6 bases and J shed 6 bases, with 15 bases lying between them. The CDR3 nucleotides are TGTGCCAGCAGCCTCAATGCGGTGCTCAATGAGCAGTTCTTC. As protein: CASSLNAVLNEQFF.

The table lists this clone with a few counts. The V and J genes are TRBV7-2 and TRBJ1-2; 7 nucleotides line up with TRBD1. J was trimmed by 1 base and V by 5 bases; bases with no gene match: 10. Germline lookup yields CDR1 SGHTA and CDR2 FQGNSA. This CDR3 has 16 amino acids. CDR3 sequence reads: CASSQYRGSGNYGYTF. The CDR3 coding sequence is TGTGCCAGCAGCCAGTACAGGGGCAGTGGTAACTATGGCTACACCTTC.

V gene TRBV11-2 combines with J gene TRBJ2-4; 10 nucleotides line up with TRBD2. Trimming took 5 bases from V and 12 from J; bases not matched to a gene: 4. There are 12 residues in the CDR3. The germline V gene has CDR1 SGHAT and CDR2 FQNNGV. The CDR3 coding sequence is TGTGCCAGCAGCCTCGGGACTAGCGCTCAGTACTTC. Its protein product is CASSLGTSAQYF.

This clone was detected only a few times. The chain has TRBV7-2 and TRBJ2-1; 11 nucleotides line up with TRBD2. Trimming at V came to 5 bases and at J to 0 bases, leaving 6 bases not matched to a gene. The CDR3 has 17 residues. From germline, CDR1 is SGHTA and CDR2 FQGNSA. The CDR3 loop is CASSTRLAGFSYNEQFF. CDR3 nucleotides: TGTGCCAGCAGCACTCGACTAGCGGGGTTCTCCTACAATGAGCAGTTCTTC.

The chain has TRBV25-1 and TRBJ1-2; a weak D match, TRBD1 (6 bases). Germline values: CDR1 MGHDK, CDR2 SYGVNS. There are 13 residues in the CDR3. With 3 bases removed from V and 4 bases from J, the gap between germline ends came to 9 bases. DNA for the CDR3: TGTGCCAGCAGTGACCTACAGGGCTATGGCTACACCTTC. It encodes CASSDLQGYGYTF.

V is TRBV7-2 and J is TRBJ2-1; D not certain. CDR1 is SGHTA, CDR2 FQGNSA, per germline. Trimming pared 1 base from V and 2 bases from J, leaving 12 bases between. This CDR3 is built from 16 residues. The CDR3: CASSLVGGQAYNEQFF. The CDR3 DNA sequence: TGTGCCAGCAGCTTAGTCGGCGGTCAAGCCTACAATGAGCAGTTCTTC.

V gene TRBV2 combines with J gene TRBJ1-5, with D possibly matching TRBD1 (5 bases). The germline V and J ends were trimmed by 4 bases and 4 bases, with 14 bases remaining between them. This CDR3 is built from 15 residues. Germline assignment: CDR1 SNHLY and CDR2 FYNNEI. CDR3 DNA: TGTGCCAGCAGTGGGACGGGGGGTTTAAATCAGCCCCAGCATTTT. Translation gives CASSGTGGLNQPQHF.

This clone showed up just a few times. The V call is TRBV28, the J call TRBJ1-2, with 9 bases matching TRBD1. Trimming cost V 7 bases and J 8 bases; bases outside gene matches: 8. The CDR3 runs 13 residues. The germline CDR1 and CDR2 sequences are MDHEN and SYDVKM. The CDR3 spells CASTLQGADGYTF. The CDR3 DNA reads TGTGCCAGCACCCTACAGGGGGCGGACGGCTACACCTTC.

Only a few counts were recorded for this clone. Other DNA sequences in this specimen translate into the identical CDR3. V is TRBV18 and J is TRBJ1-1; 10 positions match TRBD1. The V and J ends lost 3 bases and 6 bases, in that order; junction bases with no gene match: 1. Germline V gene lookup returns CDR1 KGHSH and CDR2 LQKENI. The CDR3 covers 13 residues. CDR3: CASSPGQGAEAFF. The CDR3 coding sequence is TGTGCCAGCTCACCCGGACAGGGGGCTGAAGCTTTCTTT.

This rearrangement joins TRBV15 to TRBJ2-6, with D maybe TRBD1 (5 bases). Germline V CDR1 and CDR2: LNHNV, YYDKDF (reference sequence). V was pared by 5 bases and J by 1 base, with 12 bases between. There are 16 residues in the CDR3. DNA for the CDR3: TGTGCCACCAGCCAGGGTTTGGGTTCTGGGGCCAACGTCCTGACTTTC. Its translation is CATSQGLGSGANVLTF.

The chain is built from TRBV7-2 and TRBJ2-5, with D perhaps TRBD1 (6 bases). V shed 5 bases and J shed 7 bases, with 11 bases lying between them. Germline CDR1 and CDR2: SGHTA and FQGNSA. The CDR3 loop spans 12 amino acids. CDR3 in DNA: TGTGCCAGCAGCCTCACAGGGTGGACCCAGTACTTC. It specifies CASSLTGWTQYF.

This clone was found a few times. The CDR3 nucleotides are TGTGCCAGCAGGCCTAATGGGGGGGCGAACACTGAAGCTTTCTTT. Amino acid sequence: CASRPNGGANTEAFF. The rearrangement links TRBV28 to TRBJ1-1, with D possibly matching TRBD1 (6 bases). There are 15 residues in the CDR3. Trimming left V 6 bases short and J 1 base short, with 15 bases between. Germline V gene data show CDR1 as MDHEN and CDR2 as SYDVKM.

The rearrangement links TRBV5-6 to TRBJ1-1, with no clear D. Trimming took off 5 bases at V and 7 bases at J, with 12 bases between the two ends. CDR1 and CDR2 from the germline V gene are SGHDT and YYEEEE. This CDR3 spans 12 amino acids. Written as DNA, the CDR3 is TGTGCCAGCAGTCTGGGAGGTGTTGAAGCTTTCTTT. As protein: CASSLGGVEAFF.

The table lists this clone with a few counts. The chain couples TRBV29-1 to TRBJ1-1; D is ambiguous. Germline CDR1 is SQVTM and CDR2 is ANQGSEA. The V end lost 3 bases, the J end lost 5 bases, and 10 bases lay between the germline ends. The CDR3 spans 12 residues. The chain's CDR3 is CSVERRGTEAFF. CDR3 sequence (DNA): TGCAGCGTTGAGCGCCGAGGGACTGAAGCTTTCTTT. Variable domain in full (rest from reference TRBV29-1 and TRBJ1-1): SAVISQKPSRDICQRGTSLTIQCQVDSQVTMMFWYRQQPGQSLTLIATANQGSEATYESGFVIDKFPISRPNLTFSTLTVSNMSPEDSSIYLCSVERRGTEAFFGQGTRLTVV.

The rearrangement links TRBV5-1 to TRBJ1-2; 9 nucleotides align to TRBD1. V trimming: 4 bases; J trimming: 5 bases; junction bases outside the gene matches: 12. The germline gives CDR1 SGHRS, CDR2 YFSETQ. The CDR3 covers 16 residues. CDR3 region: CASSMIPGTGNYGYTF. CDR3 DNA sequence: TGCGCCAGCAGCATGATACCCGGGACAGGGAATTATGGCTACACCTTC.

This clone has only one observation. V and J are TRBV30 and TRBJ2-3, with D possibly matching TRBD1 (5 bases). Trimming left V 5 bases short and J 0 bases short, with 9 bases between. The CDR3 has 13 amino acids. Germline V gene lookup returns CDR1 GTSNPN and CDR2 SVGIG (reference sequence). CDR3 sequence: CAWAGKSTDTQYF. In DNA form, the CDR3 reads TGTGCCTGGGCAGGGAAAAGCACAGATACGCAGTATTTT.

The chain recombines TRBV18 with TRBJ1-1; D is perhaps TRBD1 (5 bases). CDR3 length: 15 amino acids. V shed 0 bases and J shed 3 bases, with 11 bases lying between them. CDR1 is KGHSH, CDR2 LQKENI, per germline. The CDR3 DNA sequence: TGTGCCAGCTCACCACCCTGGGGGGGTTACACTGAAGCTTTCTTT. Amino acid sequence: CASSPPWGGYTEAFF.

This clone is a singleton in its sample. The chain recombines TRBV7-9 with TRBJ1-1; 8 bases align to TRBD1. Losses at the gene ends were 2 bases for V and 9 bases for J; bases not matched to a gene: 2. This CDR3 has 12 residues. The germline gives CDR1 SEHNR, CDR2 FQNEAQ (reference sequence). The DNA for the CDR3 is TGTGCCAGCAGCTTAAGGACAGGGCAAGCTTTCTTT. As protein: CASSLRTGQAFF. Variable domain in full (rest from reference TRBV7-9 and TRBJ1-1): DTGVSQNPRHKITKRGQNVTFRCDPISEHNRLYWYRQTLGQGPEFLTYFQNEAQLEKSRLLSDRFSAERPKGSFSTLEIQRTEQGDSAMYLCASSLRTGQAFFGQGTRLTVV.

This clone came up a few times. This sample includes further DNA sequences coding for the same CDR3. The rearrangement uses TRBV2 and TRBJ2-7; D is unresolved. From germline, CDR1 is SNHLY and CDR2 FYNNEI. The CDR3 length is 12 residues. Trimming took off 3 bases at V and 4 bases at J, with 7 bases between the two ends. This CDR3 reads CASSESGYEQYF. In DNA, the CDR3 is TGTGCCAGCAGTGAGTCGGGTTACGAGCAGTACTTC.

The chain uses TRBV27 and TRBJ2-1; 11 nucleotides match TRBD1. CDR1 and CDR2 (germline): MNHEY, SMNVEV (reference sequence). The CDR3 covers 16 residues. The J segment lost 4 bases and the V segment lost 0 bases, leaving 2 bases of the junction unmatched. The CDR3 region has the DNA TGTGCCAGCAGTTTATCGGGGACAGGGGGTTACAATGAGCAGTTCTTC. It encodes CASSLSGTGGYNEQFF.

The CDR3 coding sequence is TGCGCCAGCAGCCGGGGCGGACGGCAAGAGACCCAGTACTTC. Residues: CASSRGGRQETQYF. J is TRBJ2-5 and V is TRBV4-1; a weak D match, TRBD1 (5 bases). Trimming shortened V by 4 bases and J by 2 bases, and 11 bases separated the two germline ends. Germline V gives CDR1 MGHRA, CDR2 YSYEKL. The CDR3 loop spans 14 amino acids.

This clone has more than one count but fewer than ten. The chain links TRBV5-4 to TRBJ2-2, with 7 bases fitting TRBD2. Per the germline V gene, CDR1 is SGHNT and CDR2 is YYREEE (reference sequence). The CDR3 spans 14 residues. J lost 4 bases, V lost 0 bases, and 0 bases had no gene match. The CDR3 loop reads CASSLGGGTGELFF. CDR3 DNA: TGTGCCAGCAGCTTGGGCGGGGGCACCGGGGAGCTGTTTTTT. Supplemented by reference TRBV5-4 and TRBJ2-2, the full variable domain reads ETGVTQSPTHLIKTRGQQVTLRCSSQSGHNTVSWYQQALGQGPQFIFQYYREEENGRGNFPPRFSGLQFPNYSSELNVNALELDDSALYLCASSLGGGTGELFFGEGSRLTVL.

This clone showed up just a few times. The chain employs TRBV5-1 and TRBJ2-7, with a weak D call TRBD1 (6 bases). This CDR3 spans 15 amino acids. Trimming took off 7 bases at V and 5 bases at J, with 22 bases between the two ends. Germline values: CDR1 SGHRS, CDR2 YFSETQ. CDR3 sequence reads: CASRQTGTGIHEQYF. CDR3 nucleotide sequence: TGCGCCAGCCGTCAGACCGGAACAGGGATCCACGAGCAGTACTTC.

The sample holds a few counts of this clone. V gene TRBV4-1 combines with J gene TRBJ2-6; 9 bases agree with TRBD2. V dropped 4 bases and J dropped 0; count of bases not matched to a gene: 7. CDR3 length: 18 residues. From germline, CDR1 is MGHRA and CDR2 YSYEKL. CDR3 sequence reads: CASSRGLAGNSGANVLTF. Written as DNA, the CDR3 is TGCGCCAGCAGCCGCGGGCTAGCGGGAAACTCTGGGGCCAACGTCCTGACTTTC.

The gene calls are TRBV10-3 and TRBJ2-5; 8 nucleotides line up with TRBD2. V lost 10 bases to trimming and J lost 3 bases; unmatched junction nucleotides: 10. The CDR3 consists of 14 residues. Germline V gene data show CDR1 as ENHRY and CDR2 as SYGVKD. CDR3 DNA sequence: TGTGCCAGCCGAACTAGCGGAGAGGAAGAGACCCAGTACTTC. Its translation is CASRTSGEEETQYF.

The chain is built from TRBV9 and TRBJ2-5; unclear D gene. Germline lookup yields CDR1 SGDLS and CDR2 YYNGEE. There are 14 residues in the CDR3. Trimming left V 0 bases short and J 1 base short, with 7 bases between. The CDR3 bases are TGTGCCAGCAGCGTAGGGCAGATCCAAGAGACCCAGTACTTC. It is translated as CASSVGQIQETQYF.

This clone turned up a few times. The chain combines TRBV5-4 with TRBJ1-2, with TRBD1 matching over 9 bases. CDR1 is SGHNT, CDR2 YYREEE, per germline (reference sequence). The V gene end was trimmed by 5 bases and the J gene end by 2 bases; junction bases not matched to a gene: 4. The CDR3 length is 14 residues. In DNA form, the CDR3 reads TGTGCCAGCAGACCCGGGACAGGGAACTATGGCTACACCTTC. Amino acids: CASRPGTGNYGYTF.

The chain links TRBV2 to TRBJ2-1, with no clear D. Germline V gene sequence: CDR1 SNHLY, CDR2 FYNNEI. This CDR3 region has 14 residues. Trimming pared 2 bases from V and 10 bases from J, leaving 15 bases between. The chain's CDR3 is CASSETLKRREQFF. The CDR3 bases are TGTGCCAGCAGTGAAACCCTAAAACGGCGGGAGCAGTTCTTC.